This is a list of T cell receptor beta chains from one sample in a study of T cells in Graves' hyperthyroidism and ophthalmopathy. TCRdb reprocessed the multiplex PCR reads via MiXCR and lists one record per CDR3 protein. The sample includes a few hundred thousand distinct CDR3 sequences, about 20% of them seen just once. The material sequenced was blood. The source is a man aged 18 to 35 with Graves' hyperthyroidism. CDR3s include the opening cysteine and the closing phenylalanine or tryptophan. The D gene is left open where the match is weak. Not all rows give a size; the values are once, few, many and, for expanded clones, a class.

cdr3_aa cdr3_nt j_call v_call d_call clone_size
CASKPIVGAYEQYF TGTGCCAGCAAGCCAATAGTGGGAGCCTACGAGCAGTACTTC TRBJ2-7 TRBV6-1 . few
CASSTGQGAAYEQYF TGTGCCAGCAGTACTGGACAGGGGGCGGCCTACGAGCAGTACTTC TRBJ2-7 TRBV12-3/TRBV12-4 TRBD1 many
CASSWGPSFMNTEAFF TGTGCCAGCAGCTGGGGTCCGTCGTTCATGAACACTGAAGCTTTCTTT TRBJ1-1 TRBV5-5 . .
CASSEGTGYGYTF TGTGCCAGCAGTGAGGGGACAGGCTATGGCTACACCTTC TRBJ1-2 TRBV2 TRBD1 many
CASMPDSGGGQPQHF TGTGCCAGCATGCCAGACAGCGGAGGTGGTCAGCCCCAGCATTTT TRBJ1-5 TRBV6-5 . many
CASSLTGTALNTEAFF TGTGCCAGCAGCCTTACAGGGACTGCTCTGAACACTGAAGCTTTCTTT TRBJ1-1 TRBV3-1 . few
CASRLSRDHTEAFF TGTGCCAGCAGGTTAAGCAGGGATCACACTGAAGCTTTCTTT TRBJ1-1 TRBV6-1 . many
CASSLHGGRAVYEQYF TGTGCCAGCAGCTTACATGGCGGGAGGGCCGTTTACGAGCAGTACTTC TRBJ2-7 TRBV7-3 TRBD2 .
CASSGTDINQPQHF TGTGCCAGCAGTGGCACAGATATCAATCAGCCCCAGCATTTT TRBJ1-5 TRBV28 . many
CSAKGLYNQPQHF TGCAGTGCTAAGGGACTTTACAATCAGCCCCAGCATTTT TRBJ1-5 TRBV20-1 . many
CASSFGTSVSEAFF TGTGCCAGCAGCTTCGGGACAAGTGTTTCTGAAGCTTTCTTT TRBJ1-1 TRBV13 . many
CASSTGQGRQPQHF TGTGCCAGCAGTACCGGACAGGGACGACAGCCCCAGCATTTT TRBJ1-5 TRBV12-3/TRBV12-4 TRBD1 many
CASSPPRRAEAFF TGTGCCAGCAGCCCCCCACGCAGGGCAGAAGCTTTCTTT TRBJ1-1 TRBV7-9 . .
CASSLSLGQGGYTF TGTGCCAGCAGTTTATCCCTCGGACAGGGAGGCTACACCTTC TRBJ1-2 TRBV12-3/TRBV12-4 TRBD1 .
CASSRRSPGETQYF TGTGCCAGCAGCCGACGTAGCCCCGGGGAGACCCAGTACTTC TRBJ2-5 TRBV3-1 . .
CSVVGGEETQYF TGCAGCGTTGTAGGGGGCGAGGAGACCCAGTACTTC TRBJ2-5 TRBV29-1 TRBD1 many
CASSLLKTSGLGAKNIQYF TGTGCCAGCAGTCTCTTAAAAACCTCCGGGCTGGGGGCCAAAAACATTCAGTACTTC TRBJ2-4 TRBV2 . once
CASSLEDLGNTIYF TGCGCCAGCAGCTTGGAGGACTTGGGAAACACCATATATTTT TRBJ1-3 TRBV5-1 . many
CASRETRQAGELFF TGTGCCAGCAGGGAGACTAGACAGGCCGGGGAGCTGTTTTTT TRBJ2-2 TRBV12-3/TRBV12-4 . many
CSAREDMNQPQHF TGCAGTGCTAGAGAGGACATGAATCAGCCCCAGCATTTT TRBJ1-5 TRBV20-1 . many
CASSPRGMEYQEAQYF TGTGCCAGCAGTCCTCGGGGGATGGAGTACCAAGAGGCCCAGTACTTC TRBJ2-5 TRBV12-3/TRBV12-4 . many
CASSYYTSQETQYF TGTGCCAGCAGCTATTACACTTCACAAGAGACCCAGTACTTC TRBJ2-5 TRBV7-8 . many
CASSAGGESQPQHF TGTGCCAGCAGTGCTGGGGGGGAAAGTCAGCCCCAGCATTTT TRBJ1-5 TRBV6-1 . .
CATRKGPSTEAFF TGTGCCACCAGAAAGGGACCGAGCACTGAAGCTTTCTTT TRBJ1-1 TRBV24-1 . many
CASSPGLSSNSGANVLTF TGTGCCAGCAGCCCTGGACTGTCCTCGAACTCTGGGGCCAACGTCCTGACTTTC TRBJ2-6 TRBV3-1 . many
CASSIQAHNQPQHF TGTGCCAGTAGTATACAGGCTCACAATCAGCCCCAGCATTTT TRBJ1-5 TRBV19 . few
CAWMGQGMEGAQETQYF TGTGCCTGGATGGGACAGGGAATGGAGGGGGCACAAGAGACCCAGTACTTC TRBJ2-5 TRBV30 TRBD1 many
CASSSGQGHQETQYF TGTGCCAGCAGTTCGGGACAGGGGCACCAAGAGACCCAGTACTTC TRBJ2-5 TRBV28 TRBD1 few
CASSRTSGGWAQYF TGTGCCAGCAGTCGGACTAGCGGGGGTTGGGCCCAGTACTTC TRBJ2-5 TRBV6-1 TRBD2 few
CSVPTFDRTIETQYF TGCAGCGTCCCCACCTTCGACAGGACTATCGAGACCCAGTACTTC TRBJ2-5 TRBV29-1 . many
CASSPLAYYEQYF TGTGCCAGCAGTCCGTTAGCGTACTACGAGCAGTACTTC TRBJ2-7 TRBV12-3/TRBV12-4 . .
CASSPTRLVPYEQYF TGTGCCAGCAGTCCAACTCGACTAGTTCCGTACGAGCAGTACTTC TRBJ2-7 TRBV6-1 . once
CASSLQRLAEAYEQYF TGTGCCAGCAGTCTACAACGACTAGCGGAAGCCTACGAGCAGTACTTC TRBJ2-7 TRBV12-3/TRBV12-4 TRBD2 many
CASSPWTGGSYGYTF TGTGCCAGCAGTCCATGGACAGGGGGTTCCTATGGCTACACCTTC TRBJ1-2 TRBV28 TRBD1 many
CASSARTATSSYNSPLHF TGTGCCAGCAGTGCCCGGACAGCAACGAGCTCCTATAATTCACCCCTCCACTTT TRBJ1-6 TRBV6-1 . .
CASSGRDRGGEQYF TGCGCCAGCAGTGGCCGGGACAGGGGAGGCGAGCAGTACTTC TRBJ2-7 TRBV10-2 TRBD1 .
CASSLEATGSYEQYF TGCGCCAGCAGCTTGGAAGCGACAGGCTCGTACGAGCAGTACTTC TRBJ2-7 TRBV5-1 . few
CASSLQSLAGEQYF TGTGCCAGCAGTTTACAGAGTCTGGCGGGGGAGCAGTACTTC TRBJ2-7 TRBV6-2/TRBV6-3 . many
CASSLSGLVGTEAFF TGTGCCAGCAGTTTATCCGGACTGGTTGGCACTGAAGCTTTCTTT TRBJ1-1 TRBV12-3/TRBV12-4 . .
CASSLRGNPLYEQYF TGTGCCAGCAGTTTAAGAGGAAACCCCCTATACGAGCAGTACTTC TRBJ2-7 TRBV27 . many
CASSLVRGAPGELFF TGTGCCAGCAGTTTAGTTAGAGGCGCGCCCGGGGAGCTGTTTTTT TRBJ2-2 TRBV12-3/TRBV12-4 . many